Presented here are 17 T cell receptor beta chains from one specimen sequenced in a study of cytomegalovirus exposure and HLA in healthy donors. Assay: immunoSEQ multiplex PCR; the TCRdb copy retains only in-frame clones and omits some. The sample shows 110,000 or so clones, 88% of them seen only once. Material for sequencing was PBMCs. These receptors all stem from a man aged 18 to 29 in good health and CMV-seronegative.

V and J are TRBV28 and TRBJ1-5; 7 bases are shared with TRBD1. This CDR3 contains 15 residues. CDR1 is MDHEN and CDR2 is SYDVKM in the germline V gene. V dropped 5 bases and J dropped 11; count of bases not matched to a gene: 15. The CDR3 region is CASSPHWDSRRAQHF. The CDR3 DNA reads TGTGCCAGCAGTCCCCACTGGGACAGTCGGCGGGCCCAGCATTTT.

Only one count was recorded for this clone. The chain uses TRBV25-1 and TRBJ1-1; TRBD1 agrees at 7 bases. CDR1 is MGHDK, CDR2 SYGVNS, per germline. Trimming cost V 5 bases and J 2 bases; bases outside gene matches: 2. The length of the CDR3 is 13 residues. The CDR3 protein is CASSRTGNTEAFF. The CDR3 nucleotides are TGTGCCAGCAGTCGGACAGGTAACACTGAAGCTTTCTTT.

DNA for the CDR3: TGTGCCAGCAGCCGTACGACAAGGACAGCAGATACGCAGTATTTT. This encodes CASSRTTRTADTQYF. The gene calls are TRBV7-8 and TRBJ2-3; TRBD1 might be the D (6 bases). Trimming cost V 5 bases and J 4 bases, with 16 bases left between them. The CDR3 has 15 amino acids. CDR1 and CDR2 (germline): SGHVS, FQNEAQ. Full variable domain (remainder filled in from reference TRBV7-8 and TRBJ2-3): GAGVSQSPRYKVAKRGQDVALRCDPISGHVSLFWYQQALGQGPEFLTYFQNEAQLDKSGLPSDRFFAERPEGSVSTLKIQRTQQEDSAVYLCASSRTTRTADTQYFGPGTRLTVL.

The chain is built from TRBV4-2 and TRBJ2-1, with 11 nucleotides matching TRBD1. Germline lookup yields CDR1 LGHNA and CDR2 YNFKEQ. J lost 10 bases, V lost 4 bases, and 6 bases had no gene match. The CDR3 spans 14 residues. CDR3 DNA sequence: TGTGCCAGCAGCCTCGGACAGGGGGCATTGGAGCAGTTCTTC. This translates into CASSLGQGALEQFF.

This chain connects TRBV10-1 to TRBJ2-2; perhaps TRBD2 as D (6 bases). The germline CDR1 and CDR2 sequences are WNHNN and SYGVQD (reference sequence). Deletions cut 0 bases from V and 1 base from J, with 9 bases between. This CDR3 has 16 amino acids. The CDR3 DNA sequence: TGCGCCAGCAGTGAGTCTGGGGGAGGGAACACCGGGGAGCTGTTTTTT. This encodes CASSESGGGNTGELFF.

This sequence joins TRBV28 and TRBJ1-1; D is unclear. Germline CDR1 is MDHEN and CDR2 is SYDVKM. This CDR3 has 13 residues. Between the trimmed V and J ends, which lost 4 bases and 8 bases, there was a span of 14 bases. The CDR3 DNA follows: TGTGCCAGCAGTTCCTACCCCTTGACAGAAGCTTTCTTT. This sequence encodes CASSSYPLTEAFF. The whole variable domain, filled in from reference TRBV28 and TRBJ1-1, reads DVKVTQSSRYLVKRTGEKVFLECVQDMDHENMFWYRQDPGLGLRLIYFSYDVKMKEKGDIPEGYSVSREKKERFSLILESASTNQTSMYLCASSSYPLTEAFFGQGTRLTVV.

The chain links TRBV6-5 to TRBJ1-1; possible D gene TRBD1, 5 bases. This CDR3 is 14 amino acids long. V dropped 0 bases and J dropped 4 bases, with 9 bases sitting between them. Per the germline V gene, CDR1 is MNHEY and CDR2 is SVGAGI. This CDR3 reads CASSYSLGGTEAFF. In DNA form, the CDR3 reads TGTGCCAGCAGTTACTCGCTGGGGGGCACTGAAGCTTTCTTT.

The gene calls are TRBV27 and TRBJ1-5, with a possible D match to TRBD1 (5 bases). Trimming pared 3 bases from V and 2 bases from J, leaving 20 bases between. The germline V gene encodes CDR1 MNHEY and CDR2 SMNVEV (reference sequence). This CDR3 is 18 amino acids long. The CDR3 DNA sequence: TGTGCCAGCAGTTTCAGGGTCCAAGGGGTCCTGGGCAATCAGCCCCAGCATTTT. Its translation: CASSFRVQGVLGNQPQHF.

For this clone: One end of the junction fails to match germline, which may point to a read error. The chain links TRBV7-2 to TRBJ1-6; perhaps TRBD1 as D (5 bases). This CDR3 has 18 residues. Germline V lookup: CDR1 SGHTA, CDR2 FQGNSA. CDR3 coding DNA: TGTGCCAGCAGCTTAGTCGTCAGGGCCGCCTCCTCTAATTCACCCCTCCACTTT. Its protein is CASSLVVRAASSNSPLHF.

This chain uses TRBV7-8 with TRBJ1-2; a weak D match, TRBD1 (5 bases). The CDR3 spans 13 residues. Trimming left V 5 bases short and J 2 bases short, with 9 bases between. The germline CDR1 and CDR2 sequences are SGHVS and FQNEAQ. CDR3 coding DNA: TGTGCCAGCAGCCGACAGATGAACTATGGCTACACCTTC. Protein: CASSRQMNYGYTF.

V gene TRBV28 combines with J gene TRBJ1-4; 7 nucleotides match TRBD1. Germline-derived CDR1 and CDR2 are MDHEN and SYDVKM. CDR3 size: 12 residues. V lost 3 bases, J lost 10 bases, and 2 bases stayed unmatched. The CDR3 bases are TGTGCCAGCAGTTTGCGGACAGGAAAACTGTTTTTT. Amino acid sequence: CASSLRTGKLFF.

The chain uses TRBV7-6 and TRBJ1-6, with TRBD1 as a possible D gene (6 bases). From germline, CDR1 is SGHVS and CDR2 FNYEAQ. Trimming stripped 2 bases from V and 9 bases from J, with 8 bases between. This CDR3 is built from 13 residues. The CDR3 nucleotides read TGTGCCAGCAGCTTACAGGGGATTTCACCCCTCCACTTT. As protein: CASSLQGISPLHF.

This chain connects TRBV27 to TRBJ2-3; a possible D gene is TRBD1 (6 bases). The CDR3 has 13 residues. Trimming left V 6 bases short and J 1 base short, with 8 bases between. Germline assignment: CDR1 MNHEY and CDR2 SMNVEV (reference sequence). The CDR3 DNA follows: TGTGCCAGCAGAGCAGGGGGCACAGATACGCAGTATTTT. Translation gives CASRAGGTDTQYF.

The chain recombines TRBV9 with TRBJ2-7; 10 positions agree with TRBD1. V was clipped by 3 bases and J by 5 bases; unmatched bases: 5. This CDR3 is built from 14 residues. The germline V gene encodes CDR1 SGDLS and CDR2 YYNGEE. The CDR3 bases are TGTGCCAGCAGCGCCCGGGACAGGGGCGACGAGCAGTACTTC. Amino acid sequence: CASSARDRGDEQYF.

The DNA for the CDR3 is TGTGCCAGCTCACCACCTATAGCGGGAGAGGGACATGAGCAGTTCTTC. Translating it yields CASSPPIAGEGHEQFF. The gene calls are TRBV18 and TRBJ2-1; TRBD2 matches at 9 bases. CDR3 size: 16 residues. V dropped 0 bases and J dropped 8; count of bases not matched to a gene: 8. The germline gives CDR1 KGHSH, CDR2 LQKENI.

The rearrangement links TRBV11-2 to TRBJ2-7; 12 bases line up with TRBD1. V was pared by 6 bases and J by 6 bases, with 12 bases of the junction left unmatched. The germline CDR1 and CDR2 sequences are SGHAT and FQNNGV. This CDR3 is built from 16 residues. The CDR3: CASSPQGGQGAREQYF. Here the CDR3 DNA reads TGTGCCAGCAGTCCTCAAGGGGGACAGGGGGCCCGCGAGCAGTACTTC.

This clone was found once. The chain joins TRBV5-4 to TRBJ2-7, with 12 bases aligning to TRBD2. The junction had 3 bases not matched to a gene; V was cut back by 0 bases and J by 2 bases. The CDR3 totals 16 residues. Per the germline V gene, CDR1 is SGHNT and CDR2 is YYREEE (reference sequence). CDR3 residues: CASSLEGLAGPYEQYF. In DNA, the CDR3 is TGTGCCAGCAGCTTGGAGGGACTAGCGGGCCCCTACGAGCAGTACTTC.